Listed below are T cell receptor beta chains from one sample, sequenced in a study of cytomegalovirus exposure and HLA in healthy donors. TCRdb's copy holds only in-frame clones and misses some; the assay was immunoSEQ multiplex PCR. The table records 110,000 to 150,000 clones, roughly 93% of them present only once. Sequenced material: PBMCs. The source of these receptors is a man younger than 35 in good health and CMV-seropositive. Both conserved end residues are part of each CDR3. Each record gives: V gene, clone size, D gene, J gene, CDR3 DNA, CDR3 protein. A D gene is named only where the DNA matches it firmly. Clone sizes are given selectively: once, few, many, or a class where the clone is expanded.

V: TRBV5-4; size: .; D: TRBD1; J: TRBJ1-5; DNA: TGTGCCAGCAGCTCCGGGACAGGGATCAATCAGCCCCAGCATTTT; CDR3: CASSSGTGINQPQHF
V: TRBV5-4; size: .; D: TRBD2; J: TRBJ2-2; DNA: TGTGCCAGCAGCTTGGTTGGCGGGAGTCTTTCCGGGGAGCTGTTTTTT; CDR3: CASSLVGGSLSGELFF
V: TRBV2; size: .; D: .; J: TRBJ1-3; DNA: TGTGCCAGCCTGGGGGGGACCTCTGGAAACACCATATATTTT; CDR3: CASLGGTSGNTIYF
V: TRBV7-9; size: once; D: TRBD1; J: TRBJ1-5; DNA: TGTGCCAGCAGCCACCCGGACAGGTACAATCAGCCCCAGCATTTT; CDR3: CASSHPDRYNQPQHF
V: TRBV11-2; size: .; D: TRBD2; J: TRBJ2-1; DNA: TGTGCCAGCAGCCGGCCGGGGGGAGTATCTTACAATGAGCAGTTCTTC; CDR3: CASSRPGGVSYNEQFF
V: TRBV30; size: .; D: .; J: TRBJ1-2; DNA: TGTGCCTGGATGACCTCCGGGGGCTATGGCTACACCTTC; CDR3: CAWMTSGGYGYTF
V: TRBV28; size: .; D: TRBD1; J: TRBJ1-2; DNA: TGTGCCAGCAGTTTGGGAGCAGGGGGCGAGAGCTACACCTTC; CDR3: CASSLGAGGESYTF
V: TRBV28; size: .; D: TRBD1; J: TRBJ1-2; DNA: TGTGCCAGCACGAATCAGGGGGCTGATGGCTACACCTTC; CDR3: CASTNQGADGYTF
V: TRBV7-8; size: .; D: TRBD2; J: TRBJ2-1; DNA: TGTGCCAGCAGCTTAAGGAGCGGGAGTGGTTACAATGAGCAGTTCTTC; CDR3: CASSLRSGSGYNEQFF
V: TRBV5-1; size: .; D: .; J: TRBJ2-3; DNA: TGCGCCAGCAGCTTGGCGGTCGGGGTCACAGATACGCAGTATTTT; CDR3: CASSLAVGVTDTQYF
V: TRBV10-3; size: .; D: TRBD2; J: TRBJ2-5; DNA: TGTGCCATCAGTCGACTAGCGGGACAAGAGACCCAGTACTTC; CDR3: CAISRLAGQETQYF
V: TRBV5-5; size: .; D: TRBD1; J: TRBJ2-1; DNA: TGTGCCAGCAGCCAAACGGGACAGGTTAACAATGAGCAGTTCTTC; CDR3: CASSQTGQVNNEQFF
V: TRBV6-6; size: .; D: .; J: TRBJ2-2; DNA: TGTGCCAGCGCAGAGAACACCGGGGAGCTGTTTTTT; CDR3: CASAENTGELFF
V: TRBV28; size: .; D: TRBD2; J: TRBJ2-1; DNA: TGTGCCAGCAGTCTAGCGGGAGGGCCTAATGAGCAGTTCTTC; CDR3: CASSLAGGPNEQFF
V: TRBV18; size: once; D: .; J: TRBJ1-1; DNA: TGTGCCAGCTCACCCCCGGGACTGCTGAACACTGAAGCTTTCTTT; CDR3: CASSPPGLLNTEAFF
V: TRBV10-3; size: .; D: TRBD1; J: TRBJ2-2; DNA: TGTGCCATCAGTGAGCCGGGACAGGGGGAAGCCGGGGAGCTGTTTTTT; CDR3: CAISEPGQGEAGELFF
V: TRBV7-9; size: .; D: .; J: TRBJ2-1; DNA: TGTGCCAGCAGCGACGGAGGGAATGAGCAGTTCTTC; CDR3: CASSDGGNEQFF
V: TRBV11-3; size: .; D: TRBD2; J: TRBJ2-5; DNA: TGTGCCAGCAGCGACGGGACTAGCGGGAGGGCGGGCGAGACCCAGTACTTC; CDR3: CASSDGTSGRAGETQYF
V: TRBV5-5; size: .; D: TRBD2; J: TRBJ2-1; DNA: TGTGCCAGCAGCTCATGGACTAGCGCTAACAATGAGCAGTTCTTC; CDR3: CASSSWTSANNEQFF
V: TRBV5-1; size: .; D: TRBD2; J: TRBJ2-7; DNA: TGCGCCAGCAGCTTTAGCGGGAACTCCTACGAGCAGTACTTC; CDR3: CASSFSGNSYEQYF
V: TRBV13; size: once; D: .; J: TRBJ2-5; DNA: TGTGCCAGCAGTACCTTCCCTGAGGAGACCCAGTACTTC; CDR3: CASSTFPEETQYF
V: TRBV6-4; size: .; D: .; J: TRBJ2-7; DNA: TGTGCCAGCAGTGAAGTGAGAACCTACGAGCAGTACTTC; CDR3: CASSEVRTYEQYF
V: TRBV5-8; size: .; D: TRBD1; J: TRBJ1-2; DNA: TGTGCCAGCAGCTTTTCCGGGACAGGGGACTATGGCTACACCTTC; CDR3: CASSFSGTGDYGYTF
V: TRBV5-4; size: .; D: .; J: TRBJ1-4; DNA: TGCGCCAGCAGCCAAGATTCCGGCAGGGATGGTGAAAAACTGTTTTTT; CDR3: CASSQDSGRDGEKLFF
V: TRBV28; size: .; D: .; J: TRBJ1-1; DNA: TGTGCCAGCAGTTCCCACAGGGCATTGGACACTGAAGCTTTCTTT; CDR3: CASSSHRALDTEAFF
V: TRBV5-1; size: once; D: .; J: TRBJ2-3; DNA: TGCGCCAGCAGCTTGCGACATCCGGAGGCAGATACGCAGTATTTT; CDR3: CASSLRHPEADTQYF
V: TRBV2; size: .; D: .; J: TRBJ2-7; DNA: TGTGCCAGCAGTGAAGAAGTGGGAGGCTCCTACGAGCAGTACTTC; CDR3: CASSEEVGGSYEQYF
V: TRBV5-1; size: .; D: TRBD2; J: TRBJ2-7; DNA: TGCGCCAGCAGCTCTTATCGGACTAGCGGGAGTGATTACGAGCAGTACTTC; CDR3: CASSSYRTSGSDYEQYF
V: TRBV25-1; size: .; D: TRBD2; J: TRBJ2-1; DNA: TGTGCCAGCAGTGGTGGGACTAGCGGGAGGGCCTACAATGAGCAGTTCTTC; CDR3: CASSGGTSGRAYNEQFF
V: TRBV2; size: .; D: .; J: TRBJ2-7; DNA: TGTGCCAGCAGTGGAACAATGGCCTACGAGCAGTACTTC; CDR3: CASSGTMAYEQYF
V: TRBV19; size: .; D: .; J: TRBJ1-2; DNA: TGTGCCAGTAGTATTGAGGTGAACTATGGCTACACCTTC; CDR3: CASSIEVNYGYTF
V: TRBV4-2; size: .; D: TRBD2; J: TRBJ2-7; DNA: TGTGCCAGCAGCCGGACTAGCGGGAACTACGAGCAGTACTTC; CDR3: CASSRTSGNYEQYF
V: TRBV5-1; size: .; D: TRBD1; J: TRBJ1-2; DNA: TGCGCCAGCAGCCAAGGACAGGTGAACTATGGCTACACCTTC; CDR3: CASSQGQVNYGYTF
V: TRBV15; size: .; D: TRBD1; J: TRBJ1-5; DNA: TGTGCCACCAGCAGGCATCGAGGGACAGGCAATCAGCCCCAGCATTTT; CDR3: CATSRHRGTGNQPQHF
V: TRBV5-1; size: .; D: .; J: TRBJ2-5; DNA: TGCGCCAGCAGCTTGGCCGGAGAGACCCAGTACTTC; CDR3: CASSLAGETQYF